This is a list of T cell receptor beta chains from one sample in a study of graft-versus-host responses after intestinal transplantation. These receptors have no known antigen. Measured with immunoSEQ multiplex PCR; TCRdb has only the in-frame clones, and not every one. Altogether fewer than 120,000 clones are present, around 95% being singletons, with the ten largest covering roughly 0.5%. Specimen: unstimulated CD8+ T cells sorted from spleen or lymph node cells, collected before intestinal transplant. The receptors shown here come from a human donor who received an intestinal transplant. The CDR3 runs from the conserved cysteine through the conserved F or W. D genes are given only for firm matches. Part of the rows lack a size; the others show once, few, many or a class for expanded clones.

TRBD1 - TRBJ2-7 TRBV6-1 CASNTGGSDEQYF TGTGCCAGCAATACAGGGGGGTCCGACGAGCAGTACTTC
- - TRBJ2-5 TRBV6-5 CASSNPREIETQYF TGTGCCAGCAGTAACCCCAGGGAAATAGAGACCCAGTACTTC
- - TRBJ1-3 TRBV19 CASSIGLHSGNTIYF TGTGCCAGTAGTATCGGGCTGCACTCTGGAAACACCATATATTTT
- - TRBJ1-1 TRBV10-1 CASSEIGNTEAFF TGCGCCAGCAGTGAGATCGGGAACACTGAAGCTTTCTTT
- - TRBJ2-1 TRBV9 CASSPPSGSYNEQFF TGTGCCAGCAGCCCCCCCAGCGGCTCCTACAATGAGCAGTTCTTC
TRBD1 once TRBJ2-2 TRBV28 CASSFRDRGTGELFF TGTGCCAGCAGTTTCCGGGACAGAGGCACCGGGGAGCTGTTTTTT
TRBD2 - TRBJ2-7 TRBV18 CASSPGAGDHYEQYF TGTGCCAGCTCACCAGGGGCGGGAGACCACTACGAGCAGTACTTC
TRBD2 - TRBJ2-5 TRBV10-3 CAISESILGGLAGGETQYF TGTGCCATCAGTGAGTCGATTTTGGGCGGACTAGCGGGAGGGGAGACCCAGTACTTC
- - TRBJ2-1 TRBV9 CASSVRGTPEGPHNEQFF TGTGCCAGCAGTGTCAGGGGCACCCCTGAAGGCCCACACAATGAGCAGTTCTTC
- few TRBJ2-7 TRBV7-9 CASSWARAYDEQYF TGTGCCAGCAGCTGGGCGCGGGCCTACGACGAGCAGTACTTC
- once TRBJ2-1 TRBV7-6 CASSSRTHNEQFF TGTGCCAGCAGCTCCAGGACACACAATGAGCAGTTCTTC
- once TRBJ2-3 TRBV7-3 CASSSFGGTDTQYF TGTGCCAGCAGCTCATTCGGAGGCACAGATACGCAGTATTTT
- - TRBJ1-1 TRBV5-8 CASSLWTEAFF TGTGCCAGCAGCTTGTGGACTGAAGCTTTCTTT
- once TRBJ1-3 TRBV6-6 CASSYPGAGNTIYF TGTGCCAGCAGTTACCCGGGGGCTGGAAACACCATATATTTT
- - TRBJ1-3 TRBV7-2 CASSSYRNTIYF TGTGCCAGCAGCTCATATAGAAACACCATATATTTT
TRBD2 - TRBJ2-1 TRBV5-5 CASSPSGSNYNEQFF TGTGCCAGCAGCCCAAGCGGGAGTAACTACAATGAGCAGTTCTTC
TRBD1 - TRBJ2-7 TRBV27 CASSWTGDEQYF TGTGCCAGCAGCTGGACAGGGGACGAGCAGTACTTC
- - TRBJ2-1 TRBV9 CASSGRRVDEQFF TGTGCCAGCAGCGGACGCCGTGTCGATGAGCAGTTCTTC
- - TRBJ2-7 TRBV28 CASSPPSNYEQYF TGTGCCAGCAGCCCCCCCTCCAACTACGAGCAGTACTTC
- - TRBJ2-3 TRBV15 CATHREGHTDTQYF TGTGCCACCCACCGAGAGGGGCACACAGATACGCAGTATTTT
TRBD2 - TRBJ2-1 TRBV6-6 CASSYRQREGGDEQFF TGTGCCAGCAGTTACCGGCAGCGGGAGGGGGGGGATGAGCAGTTCTTC
- - TRBJ2-6 TRBV29-1 CSVEAGNGANVLTF TGCAGCGTTGAAGCGGGGAACGGGGCCAACGTCCTGACTTTC